This is a list of T cell receptor beta chains from one sample in a study of shared clonotypes between healthy human individuals. Clones were read by immunoSEQ multiplex PCR, and TCRdb kept only the in-frame ones, dropping some. The sample includes roughly 2.6 million clones, around nine tenths of them seen just once. Sequenced sample: naive CD4+ T cells sorted from blood. The receptors derive from a man between 18 and 35 years old in good health. The CDR3 runs from the conserved cysteine through the conserved F or W. A D gene is named only where the DNA matches it firmly. Rows give clone size only sometimes, using once, few, many, or a class for an expanded clone.

D	size	V	J	DNA	CDR3
.	once	TRBV4-1	TRBJ2-7	TGCGCCAGCAGCCAAATTGGCATCGGCGGGGTTTGGGAGCAGTACTTC	CASSQIGIGGVWEQYF
TRBD2	.	TRBV7-2	TRBJ2-7	TGTGCCAGCTCCAGAACCGGGACTAGCGGGAGGGTAGGGGGCTACGAGCAGTACTTC	CASSRTGTSGRVGGYEQYF
TRBD2	.	TRBV10-2	TRBJ2-7	TGCGCCAGCACCTCGGGGGGCTACGAGCAGTACTTC	CASTSGGYEQYF
.	.	TRBV28	TRBJ2-7	TGTGCCAGCAGTCCGATCCCGACAGGATCCTCCGAGCAGTACTTC	CASSPIPTGSSEQYF
TRBD2	.	TRBV11-2	TRBJ2-5	TGTGCCAGCAGCACCGACGGGAGGGGAGCAGAGACCCAGTACTTC	CASSTDGRGAETQYF
TRBD1	.	TRBV11-2	TRBJ2-7	TGTGCCAGCAGCTTAGGAGGGACAGGGGCTGACGAGCAGTACTTC	CASSLGGTGADEQYF
.	once	TRBV28	TRBJ1-1	TGTGCCAGCAGTTCCCTTAGGGCCAGGGGCGTAGTGAACACTGAAGCTTTCTTT	CASSSLRARGVVNTEAFF
.	.	TRBV10-3	TRBJ2-6	TGTGCCATCCGGAGTGGGGCTTACGGGGCCAACGTCCTGACTTTC	CAIRSGAYGANVLTF
.	.	TRBV5-5	TRBJ2-7	TGTGCCAGCTGGCTTAGGGTCCCTCCCTACGAGCAGTACTTC	CASWLRVPPYEQYF
.	.	TRBV20-1	TRBJ1-2	TGCAGTGCGGAAGGGGACTATGGCTACACCTTC	CSAEGDYGYTF
.	.	TRBV9	TRBJ1-1	TGTGCCAGCAGCGTAGCCCCGAACGGGGGTGCTTTCTTT	CASSVAPNGGAFF
.	.	TRBV6-1	TRBJ1-2	TGTGCCAGTTCCGAGGCTAACTATGGCTACACCTTC	CASSEANYGYTF
.	.	TRBV6-6	TRBJ1-1	TGTGCCAGCAGTTACTTAGGCACTGAAGCTTTCTTT	CASSYLGTEAFF
.	.	TRBV6-5	TRBJ2-7	TGTGCCAGCAGTTTAGGCGGCTCCTACGAGCAGTACTTC	CASSLGGSYEQYF
.	once	TRBV10-2	TRBJ2-7	TGCGCCAGCAGTGCCTCAGCGCCGGAAGGGTCCTACGAGCAGTACTTC	CASSASAPEGSYEQYF
.	.	TRBV18	TRBJ2-1	TGTGCCAGCTCACCACCGGCTAACAATGAGCAGTTCTTC	CASSPPANNEQFF
.	.	TRBV18	TRBJ1-2	TGTGCCAGCTCACCCGTGGCCGGGAATTCTCCAGCTAACTATGGCTACACCTTC	CASSPVAGNSPANYGYTF
.	.	TRBV18	TRBJ2-1	TGTGCCAGCTCACCCACGCGAGGGGCATTCCCCTACAATGAGCAGTTCTTC	CASSPTRGAFPYNEQFF
.	.	TRBV2	TRBJ1-6	TGTGCCAGCAGTGGGTCCTATAATTCACCCCTCCACTTT	CASSGSYNSPLHF
.	.	TRBV5-4	TRBJ1-2	TGTGCCAGCAGCCTTGGGGGGACTGCTAACTATGGCTACACCTTC	CASSLGGTANYGYTF
.	.	TRBV30	TRBJ1-5	TGTGCCTGGAGTGACGGATTCAATCAGCCCCAGCATTTT	CAWSDGFNQPQHF
TRBD1	.	TRBV11-2	TRBJ2-4	TGTGCCAGCAGCCGCGCCCCGGACAGGGCTGAAAAAAACATTCAGTACTTC	CASSRAPDRAEKNIQYF
.	once	TRBV28	TRBJ2-1	TGTGCCAGCAGCCGGACAAGTCGCTCCTACAATGAGCAGTTCTTC	CASSRTSRSYNEQFF
TRBD2	.	TRBV6-1	TRBJ2-5	TGTGCCAGCAAGTCGACTAGCGGGGTACAAGAGACCCAGTACTTC	CASKSTSGVQETQYF
.	.	TRBV28	TRBJ1-4	TGTGCCAGCAGTTCCCCAGCCCGACAGAGTAATGAAAAACTGTTTTTT	CASSSPARQSNEKLFF
.	.	TRBV6-1	TRBJ2-4	TGTGCCAGCACGAAGGGGGATATGTACATTCAGTACTTC	CASTKGDMYIQYF
.	once	TRBV19	TRBJ1-1	TGTGCCAGCCGGACGGAGCTAAACACTGAAGCTTTCTTT	CASRTELNTEAFF
.	.	TRBV2	TRBJ1-6	TGTGCCAGCAGCTCTGAACAGGGACGAAATTCACCCCTCCACTTT	CASSSEQGRNSPLHF
.	.	TRBV29-1	TRBJ1-2	TGCAGCGTTGAAGAGGGCGGCAGCAACTATGGCTACACCTTC	CSVEEGGSNYGYTF
TRBD1	once	TRBV18	TRBJ1-1	TGTGCCAGCTCACCAGATGGGACAGATACTGAAGCTTTCTTT	CASSPDGTDTEAFF
TRBD1	.	TRBV9	TRBJ2-6	TGTGCCAGCAGTACAGGGGGCGTCGGGGCCAACGTCCTGACTTTC	CASSTGGVGANVLTF
.	.	TRBV27	TRBJ2-5	TGTGCCAGCAGCGGGACATCGATACCCCAAGAGACCCAGTACTTC	CASSGTSIPQETQYF
.	.	TRBV5-1	TRBJ2-3	TGCGCCAGCAGCCCCGCCCGGGGCCCCGGGACAGATACGCAGTATTTT	CASSPARGPGTDTQYF
.	once	TRBV13	TRBJ2-3	TGTGCCAGCAGCCGACAGTCTAGCACAGATACGCAGTATTTT	CASSRQSSTDTQYF
TRBD2	.	TRBV5-1	TRBJ2-5	TGCGCCAGCAGTTGGAGCGGGAGTAAATGGGAGACCCAGTACTTC	CASSWSGSKWETQYF
TRBD1	.	TRBV5-1	TRBJ1-5	TGCGCCAGCAGCCCCGGGACAGGGGGTGATCAGCCCCAGCATTTT	CASSPGTGGDQPQHF
.	.	TRBV6-5	TRBJ2-2	TGTGCCAGCAGTTACGGAACCGGGGAGCTGTTTTTT	CASSYGTGELFF
.	.	TRBV18	TRBJ2-7	TGTGCCAGCTCACCCGGGACAACCGAGCAGTACTTC	CASSPGTTEQYF
TRBD2	.	TRBV19	TRBJ2-3	TGTGCCAGTAGAGATAGCGGGGTAGATTTCACAGATACGCAGTATTTT	CASRDSGVDFTDTQYF
.	.	TRBV6-6	TRBJ2-7	TGTGCCAGCGCGGGGGCCACCTCCTACGAGCAGTACTTC	CASAGATSYEQYF
.	.	TRBV21-1	TRBJ1-4	TGTGCCAGCAGCAAAGGTTTTACACCTGAAAAACTGTTTTTT	CASSKGFTPEKLFF
TRBD1	once	TRBV6-6	TRBJ2-7	TGTGCCAGCAGCACACGGGGGACAGGGGATCCCTACGAGCAGTACTTC	CASSTRGTGDPYEQYF
TRBD2	.	TRBV9	TRBJ2-7	TGTGCCAGCAGCAGAACTAGCGGGAGGGCCAACGAGCAGTACTTC	CASSRTSGRANEQYF
.	.	TRBV5-1	TRBJ2-3	TGCGCCAGCAGCTTGGAGGACGGGCCCTTCACAGATACGCAGTATTTT	CASSLEDGPFTDTQYF
.	few	TRBV30	TRBJ1-1	TGTGCCTGGAAACAGGGAAAGGGTGAAGCTTTCTTT	CAWKQGKGEAFF
.	once	TRBV6-6	TRBJ2-7	TGTGCCAGCAGTTCCATGGACAGAGCCTACGAGCAGTACTTC	CASSSMDRAYEQYF
TRBD1	.	TRBV12-5	TRBJ2-5	TGTGCTAGTGGTTTGGTACCGGGACAGGGGGCCCTCCAGCAGGAGACCCAGTACTTC	CASGLVPGQGALQQETQYF
TRBD2	.	TRBV7-2	TRBJ2-7	TGTGCCAGCAGCCCCGGACTAGCGGAAGTGTACGAGCAGTACTTC	CASSPGLAEVYEQYF
.	.	TRBV28	TRBJ1-1	TGTGCCAGCGACGGCATGAACACTGAAGCTTTCTTT	CASDGMNTEAFF
TRBD2	.	TRBV28	TRBJ2-3	TGTGCCAGCAGTCCGGGAGGAAGAGGCACAGATACGCAGTATTTT	CASSPGGRGTDTQYF